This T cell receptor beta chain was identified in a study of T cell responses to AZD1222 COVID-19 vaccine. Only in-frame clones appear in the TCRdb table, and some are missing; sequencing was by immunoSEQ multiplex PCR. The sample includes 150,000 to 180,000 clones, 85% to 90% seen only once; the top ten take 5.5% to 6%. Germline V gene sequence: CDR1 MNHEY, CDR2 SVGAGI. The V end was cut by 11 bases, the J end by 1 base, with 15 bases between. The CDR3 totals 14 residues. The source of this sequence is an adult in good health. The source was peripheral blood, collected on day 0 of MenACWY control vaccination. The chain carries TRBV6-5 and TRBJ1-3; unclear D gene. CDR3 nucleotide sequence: TGTGCCTCCCGTGAAAGAGGGTCTGGAAACACCATATATTTT. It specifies CASRERGSGNTIYF.